What follows describes a single T cell receptor (beta chain). This entry belongs to a study of T cell responses to AZD1222 COVID-19 vaccine. With V trimmed by 4 bases and J by 5 bases, 9 bases remained unmatched. Germline-derived CDR1 and CDR2 are SGHRS and YFSETQ. The CDR3 covers 15 residues. This table comes from immunoSEQ multiplex PCR, and its TCRdb copy is limited to in-frame clones, with some not included. This sample has about 55,000 clones, with roughly 88% found just once. Sequenced material: peripheral blood, taken on day 0 of AZD1222 vaccination. The clonotype originates from an adult in good health. The V call is TRBV5-1, the J call TRBJ1-1, with 9 bases fitting TRBD1. CDR3 region: CASSATGTGWTEAFF. For the CDR3, the DNA is TGCGCCAGCAGCGCGACCGGGACAGGGTGGACTGAAGCTTTCTTT. The entire variable domain, with the rest obtained from reference TRBV5-1 and TRBJ1-1, is as follows: KAGVTQTPRYLIKTRGQQVTLSCSPISGHRSVSWYQQTPGQGLQFLFEYFSETQRNKGNFPGRFSGRQFSNSRSEMNVSTLELGDSALYLCASSATGTGWTEAFFGQGTRLTVV.